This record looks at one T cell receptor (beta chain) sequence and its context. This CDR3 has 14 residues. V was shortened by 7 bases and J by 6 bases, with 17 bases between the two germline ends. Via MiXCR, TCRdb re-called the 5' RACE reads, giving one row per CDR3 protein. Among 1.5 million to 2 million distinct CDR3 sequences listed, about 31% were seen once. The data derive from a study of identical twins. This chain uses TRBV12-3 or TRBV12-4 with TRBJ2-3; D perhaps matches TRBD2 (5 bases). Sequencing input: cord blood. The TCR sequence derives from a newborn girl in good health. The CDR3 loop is CASTPRVGVDTQYF. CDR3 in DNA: TGTGCCAGCACCCCAAGGGTGGGAGTCGATACGCAGTATTTT.